What follows are 15 T cell receptor beta chains derived from one specimen sequenced in a study of technical replicates of blood from four donors. Some clones are missing from TCRdb's copy, which holds only in-frame ones; the method was immunoSEQ multiplex PCR. Here the sample spans fewer than 100,000 clones, 85% to 95% being singletons. Sequencing input: T cells isolated from PBMCs. These receptors all stem from a human donor in good health.

The V call is TRBV28, the J call TRBJ2-7; 8 nucleotides match TRBD1. CDR3 size: 14 residues. Per the germline V gene, CDR1 is MDHEN and CDR2 is SYDVKM. J lost 4 bases, V lost 5 bases, and 7 bases had no gene match. CDR3 sequence (DNA): TGTGCCAGCAGTCTCGTCCAGGGGGCGTACGAGCAGTACTTC. It yields the protein CASSLVQGAYEQYF.

The CDR3 protein is CASSEGGYGTEAFF. The DNA for the CDR3 is TGTGCCAGCAGTGAGGGGGGGTATGGCACTGAAGCTTTCTTT. This chain uses TRBV6-4 with TRBJ1-1, with a tentative D call TRBD1 (5 bases). V lost 3 bases and J 4 bases, leaving 12 bases between the germline ends. CDR1 and CDR2 from the germline V gene are MRHNA and SNTAGT. This CDR3 is 14 amino acids long.

The V and J genes are TRBV28 and TRBJ2-7; maybe TRBD2 (6 bases). CDR3 length equals 15 residues. Trimming stripped 4 bases from V and 2 bases from J, with 15 bases between. CDR1 and CDR2 from the germline V gene are MDHEN and SYDVKM. CDR3 protein: CASSSTGTETYEQYF. The CDR3 nucleotides are TGTGCCAGCAGTTCTACCGGGACTGAGACCTACGAGCAGTACTTC.

The sample holds one count of this clone. The CDR3 reads CASSAAGTSAYNEQFF. In nucleotides, the CDR3 is TGTGCCAGCAGCGCGGCCGGGACTAGCGCCTACAATGAGCAGTTCTTC. The gene calls are TRBV11-3 and TRBJ2-1; 10 bases are shared with TRBD2. The V and J ends lost 5 bases and 2 bases, in that order; junction bases with no gene match: 6. This CDR3 contains 16 residues. Germline loops: CDR1 SGHNT, CDR2 YENEEA.

The rearrangement uses TRBV6-5 and TRBJ2-5; D may be TRBD2 (6 bases). V lost 6 bases and J lost 5, with 19 bases in between. This CDR3 contains 15 residues. Germline-derived CDR1 and CDR2 are MNHEY and SVGAGI. The CDR3 loop reads CASSSRDLLAETQYF. CDR3 in DNA: TGTGCCAGCAGCTCCAGGGACTTATTAGCGGAGACCCAGTACTTC.

The J gene is TRBJ2-7, the V gene TRBV2, with 9 bases fitting TRBD2. Trimming took 8 bases from V and 3 from J; bases not matched to a gene: 11. This CDR3 is 15 amino acids long. In germline, CDR1 is SNHLY, CDR2 FYNNEI. For the CDR3, the DNA is TGTGCCAGCCACAACCCGGGACTAGCCGACTACGAGCAGTACTTC. This sequence encodes CASHNPGLADYEQYF. Using reference TRBV2 and TRBJ2-7 for the parts outside the CDR3, the full variable domain is EPEVTQTPSHQVTQMGQEVILRCVPISNHLYFYWYRQILGQKVEFLVSFYNNEISEKSEIFDDQFSVERPDGSNFTLKIRSTKLEDSAMYFCASHNPGLADYEQYFGPGTRLTVT.

The chain links TRBV30 to TRBJ1-5; D is ambiguous. Germline loops: CDR1 GTSNPN, CDR2 SVGIG (reference sequence). CDR3 size: 13 residues. The ends were cut back, 0 bases at V and 9 bases at J, with 12 bases in the middle. CDR3 sequence (DNA): TGTGCCTGGAGTGTACCCTCGCAAGCGCCCCAGCATTTT. The encoded protein is CAWSVPSQAPQHF.

Only one count was recorded for this clone. The chain couples TRBV5-6 to TRBJ2-7, with TRBD2 matching 11 bases. Germline trimming cut 0 bases from V and 0 bases from J; bases unmatched to any gene: 5. The CDR3 contains 17 residues. Germline loops: CDR1 SGHDT, CDR2 YYEEEE. The CDR3 bases are TGTGCCAGCAGCTTGGTAGGACTAGCGGGCCGCTCCTACGAGCAGTACTTC. This sequence encodes CASSLVGLAGRSYEQYF.

The genes are TRBV28 and TRBJ2-7, with 16 bases that match TRBD2. The J segment lost 2 bases and the V segment lost 1 base, leaving 2 bases of the junction unmatched. Germline loops: CDR1 MDHEN, CDR2 SYDVKM. The CDR3 totals 17 residues. This chain's CDR3 is CASSLSGTSGRAYEQYF. The CDR3 nucleotides read TGTGCCAGCAGTTTATCCGGGACTAGCGGGAGGGCCTACGAGCAGTACTTC.

The chain employs TRBV27 and TRBJ2-7; D is undetermined. The germline V gene has CDR1 MNHEY and CDR2 SMNVEV (reference sequence). This CDR3 comprises 15 residues. V lost 2 bases to trimming and J lost 3 bases, with 14 bases between them. CDR3 bases: TGTGCCAGCAGTTTAGGATCCTCCCGGAGCTACGAGCAGTACTTC. It codes for CASSLGSSRSYEQYF.

The V gene is TRBV5-1, the J gene TRBJ1-1; TRBD1 matches at 9 bases. After removal of 1 base from V and 4 bases from J, the junction contained 5 bases not matched to a gene. Germline CDR1 and CDR2: SGHRS and YFSETQ. The CDR3 spans 15 residues. CDR3 region: CASSLTGQGPTEAFF. CDR3 in DNA: TGCGCCAGCAGCTTGACCGGACAGGGGCCCACTGAAGCTTTCTTT. The variable domain in full, completed from reference TRBV5-1 and TRBJ1-1, reads KAGVTQTPRYLIKTRGQQVTLSCSPISGHRSVSWYQQTPGQGLQFLFEYFSETQRNKGNFPGRFSGRQFSNSRSEMNVSTLELGDSALYLCASSLTGQGPTEAFFGQGTRLTVV.

This clone has just one count. J is TRBJ2-1 and V is TRBV6-6; D remains ambiguous. The germline V and J ends were trimmed by 8 bases and 3 bases, with 17 bases remaining between them. The CDR3 extends over 15 amino acids. The germline V gene has CDR1 MNHNY and CDR2 SVGAGI (reference sequence). The CDR3 reads CASRFNSLFYNEQFF. The DNA of the CDR3 is TGTGCCAGCCGATTTAACAGTCTGTTCTACAATGAGCAGTTCTTC.

This clone rates as medium-sized. The chain links TRBV20-1 to TRBJ1-1, with unresolved D. Germline CDR1 and CDR2: DFQATT and SNEGSKA (reference sequence). The CDR3 runs to 10 residues. The V and J ends lost 0 bases and 11 bases respectively, with 7 bases between them. This CDR3 reads CSAREERAFF. CDR3 nucleotide sequence: TGCAGTGCTAGAGAGGAGAGGGCTTTCTTT.

The J gene is TRBJ2-7, the V gene TRBV6-6, with 11 bases fitting TRBD1. V shed 0 bases, J shed 4 bases, and the junction held 2 bases outside the gene matches. Germline V gene data show CDR1 as MNHNY and CDR2 as SVGAGI (reference sequence). The CDR3 is 15 amino acids. The CDR3 is CASSYSDRGLYEQYF. CDR3 DNA: TGTGCCAGCAGTTACTCGGACAGGGGGCTATACGAGCAGTACTTC.

Concerning this clone: Other DNA sequences from this sample encode an identical CDR3 as well. This sequence joins TRBV7-9 and TRBJ2-5; 8 nucleotides agree with TRBD1. Germline trimming cut 1 base from V and 2 bases from J; bases unmatched to any gene: 0. Germline V gene sequence: CDR1 SEHNR, CDR2 FQNEAQ (reference sequence). The CDR3 extends over 14 amino acids. CDR3 in DNA: TGTGCCAGCAGCTTAGGGACAGGGCAAGAGACCCAGTACTTC. Translation: CASSLGTGQETQYF.